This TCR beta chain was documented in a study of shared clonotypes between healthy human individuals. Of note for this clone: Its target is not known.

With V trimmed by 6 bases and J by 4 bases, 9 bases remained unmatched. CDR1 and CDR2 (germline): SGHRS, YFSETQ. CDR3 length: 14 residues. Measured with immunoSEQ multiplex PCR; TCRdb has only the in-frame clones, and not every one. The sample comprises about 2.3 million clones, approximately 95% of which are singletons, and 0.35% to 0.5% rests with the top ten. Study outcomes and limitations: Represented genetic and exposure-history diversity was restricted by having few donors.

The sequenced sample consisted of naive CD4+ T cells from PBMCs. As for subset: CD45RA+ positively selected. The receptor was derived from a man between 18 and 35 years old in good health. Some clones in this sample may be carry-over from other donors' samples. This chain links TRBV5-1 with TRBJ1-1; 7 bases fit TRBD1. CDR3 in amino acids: CASTVMTGTTEAFF. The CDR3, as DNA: TGCGCCAGCACCGTGATGACAGGGACCACTGAAGCTTTCTTT.